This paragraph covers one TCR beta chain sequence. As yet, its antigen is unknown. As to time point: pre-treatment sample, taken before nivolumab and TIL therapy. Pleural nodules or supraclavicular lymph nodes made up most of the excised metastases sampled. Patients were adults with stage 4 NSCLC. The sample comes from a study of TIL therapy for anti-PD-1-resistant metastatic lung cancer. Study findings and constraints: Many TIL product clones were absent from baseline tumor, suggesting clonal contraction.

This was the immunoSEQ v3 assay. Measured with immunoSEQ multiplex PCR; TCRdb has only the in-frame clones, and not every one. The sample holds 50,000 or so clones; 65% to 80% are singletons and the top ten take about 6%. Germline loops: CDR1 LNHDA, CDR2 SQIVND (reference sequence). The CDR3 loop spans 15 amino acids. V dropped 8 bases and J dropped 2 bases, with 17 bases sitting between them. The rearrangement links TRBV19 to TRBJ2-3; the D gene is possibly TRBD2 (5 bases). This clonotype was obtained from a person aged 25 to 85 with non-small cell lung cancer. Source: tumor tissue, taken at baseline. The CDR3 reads CASPRSGVTTDTQYF. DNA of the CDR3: TGTGCCAGTCCTAGATCCGGGGTTACCACAGATACGCAGTATTTT.